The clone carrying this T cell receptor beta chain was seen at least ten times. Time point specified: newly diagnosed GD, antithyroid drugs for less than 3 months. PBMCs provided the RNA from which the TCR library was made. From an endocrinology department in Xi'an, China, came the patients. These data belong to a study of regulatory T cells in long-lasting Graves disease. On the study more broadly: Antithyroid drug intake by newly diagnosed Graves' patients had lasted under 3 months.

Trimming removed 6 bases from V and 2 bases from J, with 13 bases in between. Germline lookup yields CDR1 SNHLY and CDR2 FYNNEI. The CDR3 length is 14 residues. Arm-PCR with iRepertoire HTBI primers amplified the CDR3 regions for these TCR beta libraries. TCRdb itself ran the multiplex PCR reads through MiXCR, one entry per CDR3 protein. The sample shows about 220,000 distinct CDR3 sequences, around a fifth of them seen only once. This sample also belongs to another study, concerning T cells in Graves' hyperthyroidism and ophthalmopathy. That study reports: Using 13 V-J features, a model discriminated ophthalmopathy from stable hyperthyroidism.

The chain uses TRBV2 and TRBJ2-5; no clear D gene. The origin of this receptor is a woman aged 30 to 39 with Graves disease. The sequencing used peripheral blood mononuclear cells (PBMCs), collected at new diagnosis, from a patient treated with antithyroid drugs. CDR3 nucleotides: TGTGCCAGCAGGTTGAAGTGGGTTCAAGAGACCCAGTACTTC. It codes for CASRLKWVQETQYF.